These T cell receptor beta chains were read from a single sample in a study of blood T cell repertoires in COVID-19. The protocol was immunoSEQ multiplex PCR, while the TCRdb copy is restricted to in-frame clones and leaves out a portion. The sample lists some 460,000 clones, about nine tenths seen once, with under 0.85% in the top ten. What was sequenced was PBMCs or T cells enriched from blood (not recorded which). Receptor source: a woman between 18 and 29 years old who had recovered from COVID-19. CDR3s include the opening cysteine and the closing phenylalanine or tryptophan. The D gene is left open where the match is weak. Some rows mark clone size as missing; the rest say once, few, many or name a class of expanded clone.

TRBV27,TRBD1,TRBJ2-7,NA,TGTGCCAGCAGTTTAATCCCGGGACAGCTCTACGAGCAGTACTTC,CASSLIPGQLYEQYF
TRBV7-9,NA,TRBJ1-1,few,TGTGCCAGCAGCTTAGCCGGGACAGAAGCTTTCTTT,CASSLAGTEAFF
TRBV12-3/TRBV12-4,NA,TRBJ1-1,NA,TGTGCCAGCAGTCTCTATGAAGCTTTCTTT,CASSLYEAFF
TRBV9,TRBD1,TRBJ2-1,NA,TGTGCCAGCAGCGTAGCTACCTGGACAGGGATGGGGAATGAGCAGTTCTTC,CASSVATWTGMGNEQFF
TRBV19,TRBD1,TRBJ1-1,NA,TGTGCCAGTAGTCGGGGGACAGGGGGTTTGAACACTGAAGCTTTCTTT,CASSRGTGGLNTEAFF
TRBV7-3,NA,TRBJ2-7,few,TGTGCCAGCAGCTTGGGAGGGGGTCTTGACGAGCAGTACTTC,CASSLGGGLDEQYF
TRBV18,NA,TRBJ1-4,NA,TGTGCCAGCTCACCAAGGCATGGCCTAGAGGAAAAACTGTTTTTT,CASSPRHGLEEKLFF
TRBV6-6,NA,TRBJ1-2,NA,TGTGCCACCAGGGAGGACAGCCTGTCTACTAGCTACACCTTC,CATREDSLSTSYTF
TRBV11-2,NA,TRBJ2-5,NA,TGTGCCAGCAGCCCACGGGGGAGAGGGGTAGAGACCCAGTACTTC,CASSPRGRGVETQYF
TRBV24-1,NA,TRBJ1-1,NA,TGTGCCACCAGTGACCCCCCCGCGCGCGGCGGGGGAGATACGAACACTGAAGCTTTCTTT,CATSDPPARGGGDTNTEAFF
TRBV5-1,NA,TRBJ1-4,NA,TGCGCCAGCAGCTCTGGGTTACAGGGTATTGAAAAACTGTTTTTT,CASSSGLQGIEKLFF